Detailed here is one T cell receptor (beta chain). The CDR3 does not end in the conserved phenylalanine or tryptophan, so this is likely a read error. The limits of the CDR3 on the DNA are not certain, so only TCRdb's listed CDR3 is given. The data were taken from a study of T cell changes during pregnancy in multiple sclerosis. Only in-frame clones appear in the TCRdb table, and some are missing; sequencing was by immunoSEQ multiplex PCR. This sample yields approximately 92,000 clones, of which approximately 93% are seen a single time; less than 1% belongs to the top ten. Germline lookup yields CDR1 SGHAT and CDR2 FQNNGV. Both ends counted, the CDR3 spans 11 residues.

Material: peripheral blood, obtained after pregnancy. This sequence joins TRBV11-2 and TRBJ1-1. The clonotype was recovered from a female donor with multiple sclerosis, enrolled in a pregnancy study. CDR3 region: CASSFRGWIDI.